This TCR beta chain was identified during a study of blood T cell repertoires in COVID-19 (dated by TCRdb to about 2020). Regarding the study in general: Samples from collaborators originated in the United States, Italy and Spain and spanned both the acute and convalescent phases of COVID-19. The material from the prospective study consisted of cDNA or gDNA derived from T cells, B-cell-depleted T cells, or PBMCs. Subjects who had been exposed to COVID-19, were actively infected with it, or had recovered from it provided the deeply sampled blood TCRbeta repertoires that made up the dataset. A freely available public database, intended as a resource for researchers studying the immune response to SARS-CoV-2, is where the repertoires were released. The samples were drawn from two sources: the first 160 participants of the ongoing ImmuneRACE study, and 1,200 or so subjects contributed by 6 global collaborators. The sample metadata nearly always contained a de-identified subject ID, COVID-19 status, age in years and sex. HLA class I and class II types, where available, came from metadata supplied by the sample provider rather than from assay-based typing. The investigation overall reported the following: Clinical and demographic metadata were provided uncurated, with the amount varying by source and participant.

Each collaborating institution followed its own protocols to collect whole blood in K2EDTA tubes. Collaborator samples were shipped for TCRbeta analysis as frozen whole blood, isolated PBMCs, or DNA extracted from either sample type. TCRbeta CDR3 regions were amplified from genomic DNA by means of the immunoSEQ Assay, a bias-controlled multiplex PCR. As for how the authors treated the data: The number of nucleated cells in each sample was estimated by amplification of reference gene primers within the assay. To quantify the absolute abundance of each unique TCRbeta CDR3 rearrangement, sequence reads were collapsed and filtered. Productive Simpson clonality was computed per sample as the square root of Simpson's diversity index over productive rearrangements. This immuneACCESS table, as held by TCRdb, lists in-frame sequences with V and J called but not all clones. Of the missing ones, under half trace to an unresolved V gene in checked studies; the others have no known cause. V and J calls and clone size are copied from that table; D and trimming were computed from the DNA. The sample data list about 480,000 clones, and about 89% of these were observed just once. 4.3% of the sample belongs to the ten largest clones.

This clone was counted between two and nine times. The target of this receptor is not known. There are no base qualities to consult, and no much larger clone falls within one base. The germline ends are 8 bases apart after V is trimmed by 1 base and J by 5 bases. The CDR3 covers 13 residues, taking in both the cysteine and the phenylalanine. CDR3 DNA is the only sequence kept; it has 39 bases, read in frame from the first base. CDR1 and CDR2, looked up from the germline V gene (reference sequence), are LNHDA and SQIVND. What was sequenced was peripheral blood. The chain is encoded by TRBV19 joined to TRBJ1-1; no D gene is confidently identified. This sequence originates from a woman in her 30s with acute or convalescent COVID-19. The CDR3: CASSIGSRTEAFF. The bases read TGTGCCAGTAGTATAGGTTCGAGGACTGAAGCTTTCTTT.